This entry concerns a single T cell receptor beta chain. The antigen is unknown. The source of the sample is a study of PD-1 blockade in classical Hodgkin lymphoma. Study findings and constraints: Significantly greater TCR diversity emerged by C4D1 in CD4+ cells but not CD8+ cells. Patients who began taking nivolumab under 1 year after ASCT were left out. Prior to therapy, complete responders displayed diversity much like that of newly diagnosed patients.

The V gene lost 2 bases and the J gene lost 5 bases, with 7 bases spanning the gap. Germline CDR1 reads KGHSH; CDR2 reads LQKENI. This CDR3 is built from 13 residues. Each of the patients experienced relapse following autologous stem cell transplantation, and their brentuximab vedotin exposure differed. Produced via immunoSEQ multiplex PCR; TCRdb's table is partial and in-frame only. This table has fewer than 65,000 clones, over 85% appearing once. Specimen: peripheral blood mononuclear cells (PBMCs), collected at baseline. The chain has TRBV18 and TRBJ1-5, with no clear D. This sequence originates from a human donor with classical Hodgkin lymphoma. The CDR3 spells CASSPERDQPQHF. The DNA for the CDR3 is TGTGCCAGCTCACCAGAGAGGGATCAGCCCCAGCATTTT.